The clone carrying this TCR beta chain has a count of ten or more. The entry originates in a study of kidney transplant recipient with SARS-CoV-2 infection. From the reads, TCRdb called clonotypes with MiXCR, one entry per CDR3 protein. There are 200,000 to 250,000 distinct CDR3 sequences in the sample; around 26% occur only once, and more than 6.5% lies in the top ten. The CDR3 runs 15 residues. Germline CDR1 is MNHEY and CDR2 is SVGAGI. The V gene end was trimmed by 1 base and the J gene end by 4 bases; junction bases not matched to a gene: 6. This material consisted of a blood sample, taken at baseline and on approximately day 120 from a kidney transplant recipient. The V call is TRBV6-5, the J call TRBJ1-2, with 7 positions matching TRBD1. The clonotype comes from a male patient aged 30 to 40 who had COVID-19 and was a kidney transplant recipient. T cells may partly derive from the graft donor. The CDR3 loop reads CASSYFPTGPYGYTF. The CDR3 DNA follows: TGTGCCAGCAGTTACTTTCCGACAGGGCCCTATGGCTACACCTTC.